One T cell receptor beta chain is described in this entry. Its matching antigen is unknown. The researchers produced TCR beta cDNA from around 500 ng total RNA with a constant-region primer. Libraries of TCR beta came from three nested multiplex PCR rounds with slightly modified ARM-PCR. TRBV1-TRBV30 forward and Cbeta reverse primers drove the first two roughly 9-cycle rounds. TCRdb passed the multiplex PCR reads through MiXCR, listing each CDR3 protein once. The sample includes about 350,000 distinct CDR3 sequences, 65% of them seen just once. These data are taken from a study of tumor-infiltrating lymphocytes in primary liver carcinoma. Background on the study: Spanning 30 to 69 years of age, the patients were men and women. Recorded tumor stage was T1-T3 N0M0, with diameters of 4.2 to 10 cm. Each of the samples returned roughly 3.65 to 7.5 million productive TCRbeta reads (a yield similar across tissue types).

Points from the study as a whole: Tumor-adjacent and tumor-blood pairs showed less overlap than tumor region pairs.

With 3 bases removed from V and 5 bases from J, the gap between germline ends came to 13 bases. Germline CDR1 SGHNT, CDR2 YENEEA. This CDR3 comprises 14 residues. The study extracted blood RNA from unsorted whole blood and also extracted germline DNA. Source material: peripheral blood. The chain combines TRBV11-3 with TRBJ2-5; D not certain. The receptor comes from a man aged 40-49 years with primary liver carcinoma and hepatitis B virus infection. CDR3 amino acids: CASSFSKAAETQYF. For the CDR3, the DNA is TGTGCCAGCAGCTTTTCTAAGGCCGCGGAGACCCAGTACTTC.